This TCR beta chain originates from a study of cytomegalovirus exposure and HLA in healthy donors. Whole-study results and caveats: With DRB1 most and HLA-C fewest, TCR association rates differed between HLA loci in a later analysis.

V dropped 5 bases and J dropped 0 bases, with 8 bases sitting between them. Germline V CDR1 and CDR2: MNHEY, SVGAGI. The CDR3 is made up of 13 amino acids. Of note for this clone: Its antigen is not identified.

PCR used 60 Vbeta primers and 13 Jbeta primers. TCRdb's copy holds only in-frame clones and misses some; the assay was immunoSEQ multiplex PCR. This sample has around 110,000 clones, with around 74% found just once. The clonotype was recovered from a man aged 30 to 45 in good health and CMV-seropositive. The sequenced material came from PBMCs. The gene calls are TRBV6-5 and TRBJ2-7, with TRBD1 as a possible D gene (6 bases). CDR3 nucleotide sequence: TGTGCCAGCAGTAGGGACACCTCCTACGAGCAGTACTTC. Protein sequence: CASSRDTSYEQYF.